The TCR beta chain described here comes from a study of PD-1 blockade in classical Hodgkin lymphoma. The assay was immunoSEQ multiplex PCR, and TCRdb's table has in-frame clones only and misses some. The sample holds approximately 25,000 clones, roughly 72% seen once. Time point described: cycle 4 day 1 (C4D1), after about 6 weeks of nivolumab. Each and every patient relapsed after autologous stem cell transplantation, and patients got differing brentuximab vedotin exposure. Trimming left V 0 bases short and J 7 bases short, with 7 bases between. Germline CDR1 reads SGHTA; CDR2 reads FQGNSA. This CDR3 has 13 residues.

The V and J genes are TRBV7-2 and TRBJ2-1; no reliable D call. The specimen was peripheral blood mononuclear cells (PBMCs), collected before the fourth cycle of nivolumab. This receptor was taken from a human donor with classical Hodgkin lymphoma. DNA for the CDR3: TGTGCCAGCAGCTTAGCGATCGGGAATGAGCAGTTCTTC. This translates into CASSLAIGNEQFF.